These T cell receptor beta chains were read from a single sample in a study of early T cells in non-severe SARS-CoV-2 infection. One entry per CDR3 protein, called by TCRdb with MiXCR from the 5' RACE reads. The sample consists of 51,000 or so distinct CDR3 sequences, approximately 11% of them appearing once. The source material was whole blood. These receptors were obtained from an adult who was a healthcare worker with PCR-confirmed SARS-CoV-2 infection or an uninfected control (not recorded which). The CDR3 runs from the conserved cysteine through the conserved F or W. The order of the fields is V gene, clone size, CDR3 length, J gene, D gene, CDR3 protein, CDR3 DNA. D genes are given only for firm matches. Size tells how often a clone was seen (once, few, many) or the class of an expanded clone, and some rows leave it out.

TRBV30	few	14	TRBJ1-3	.	CARRSLGPGNTIYF	TGTGCCCGCCGCTCTCTGGGGCCAGGAAACACCATATATTTT
TRBV29-1	.	12	TRBJ2-5	.	CSVESSAETQYF	TGCAGCGTTGAGTCGAGCGCGGAGACCCAGTACTTC
TRBV11-2	many	16	TRBJ2-1	TRBD2	CASSLEASGTYNEQFF	TGTGCCAGCAGCTTAGAGGCTAGCGGGACTTACAATGAGCAGTTCTTC
TRBV6-5	.	15	TRBJ2-1	TRBD2	CASSFQRGVEDEQFF	TGTGCCAGCAGTTTCCAGCGGGGGGTCGAGGATGAGCAGTTCTTC
TRBV3-1	few	14	TRBJ1-2	.	CASSQELQGYGYTF	TGTGCCAGCAGCCAAGAGCTGCAGGGCTATGGCTACACCTTC
TRBV7-9	few	14	TRBJ1-2	.	CASSLDGGNYGYTF	TGTGCCAGCAGCTTGGATGGCGGAAACTATGGCTACACCTTC
TRBV28	few	13	TRBJ1-2	.	CASSWYPNDGYTF	TGTGCCAGCAGTTGGTATCCCAACGATGGCTACACCTTC
TRBV30	.	13	TRBJ2-2	TRBD1	CAWDSRVGGELFF	TGTGCTTGGGACAGTAGGGTTGGTGGGGAGCTGTTTTTT
TRBV9	.	14	TRBJ2-1	.	CASSVNSMNNEQFF	TGTGCCAGCAGCGTAAACAGCATGAACAATGAGCAGTTCTTC
TRBV6-1	many	15	TRBJ1-5	.	CASSELAGEGQPQHF	TGTGCCAGCAGTGAATTAGCGGGTGAGGGTCAGCCCCAGCATTTT
TRBV24-1	few	16	TRBJ2-2	.	CATSDLARANTGELFF	TGTGCCACCAGTGATTTGGCCAGGGCGAACACCGGGGAGCTGTTTTTT
TRBV11-2	many	16	TRBJ2-5	.	CASSSPPGLTQETQYF	TGTGCCAGCAGCTCCCCTCCAGGACTAACGCAAGAGACCCAGTACTTC
TRBV29-1	few	12	TRBJ2-2	TRBD2	CSVREGHGELFF	TGCAGCGTTCGGGAGGGGCACGGGGAGCTGTTTTTT
TRBV7-9	few	18	TRBJ2-7	TRBD2	CASSFYKSGLAGAYEQYF	TGTGCCAGCAGCTTCTACAAGTCCGGGCTAGCGGGAGCCTACGAGCAGTACTTC
TRBV7-9	many	15	TRBJ2-1	.	CASSPLGTPYNEQFF	TGTGCCAGCAGCCCCCTGGGGACCCCCTACAATGAGCAGTTCTTC
TRBV7-2	.	15	TRBJ2-5	.	CASSWGASGQETQYF	TGTGCCAGCAGCTGGGGGGCTAGCGGCCAAGAGACCCAGTACTTC
TRBV20-1	.	14	TRBJ2-4	TRBD2	CSAPKLAGFDIQYF	TGCAGTGCTCCCAAACTAGCGGGATTCGACATTCAGTACTTC
TRBV6-2/TRBV6-3	.	14	TRBJ1-1	.	CASSHSMRNTEAFF	TGTGCCAGCAGTCACTCGATGAGAAACACTGAAGCTTTCTTT
TRBV24-1	few	16	TRBJ2-5	.	CATSDKRTADLGTQYF	TGTGCCACCAGTGATAAAAGGACAGCCGATTTAGGGACCCAGTACTTC
TRBV28	many	16	TRBJ2-2	TRBD2	CASSRLAGMNTGELFF	TGTGCCAGCAGCCGATTAGCGGGCATGAACACCGGGGAGCTGTTTTTT
TRBV24-1	many	13	TRBJ1-5	.	CATHGGGLGPQHF	TGTGCCACGCATGGTGGAGGGCTTGGGCCCCAGCATTTT
TRBV29-1	.	15	TRBJ2-5	TRBD1	CSVEDEDRLHQTQYF	TGCAGCGTTGAAGACGAGGACAGGCTTCATCAGACCCAGTACTTC
TRBV29-1	.	13	TRBJ2-5	.	CSVRFGRVETQYF	TGCAGCGTTCGGTTTGGTCGGGTAGAGACCCAGTACTTC
TRBV20-1	many	14	TRBJ2-5	.	CSAPVGGGRETQYF	TGCAGTGCTCCAGTGGGGGGCGGAAGAGAGACCCAGTACTTC
TRBV7-2	.	12	TRBJ2-7	.	CASSRDGSEQYF	TGTGCCAGCAGCCGCGACGGCTCCGAGCAGTACTTC
TRBV5-6	few	15	TRBJ2-5	.	CASSLEETLQETQYF	TGTGCCAGCAGCTTGGAGGAAACCCTTCAAGAGACCCAGTACTTC
TRBV6-5	many	14	TRBJ2-7	TRBD2	CASSLQRELDEQYF	TGTGCCAGCAGTCTCCAGCGGGAACTTGACGAGCAGTACTTC
TRBV10-2	many	14	TRBJ1-5	.	CASSVGASNQPQHF	TGCGCCAGCAGTGTGGGAGCGAGCAATCAGCCCCAGCATTTT
TRBV3-1	.	17	TRBJ2-1	TRBD2	CASSQDTSGRGYNEQFF	TGTGCCAGCAGCCAAGATACTAGCGGGAGGGGATACAATGAGCAGTTCTTC
TRBV29-1	few	15	TRBJ2-3	TRBD2	CSVEWLAGSTDTQYF	TGCAGCGTTGAGTGGCTAGCGGGGAGCACAGATACGCAGTATTTT
TRBV28	many	14	TRBJ2-3	TRBD1	CASSGTGATDTQYF	TGTGCCAGCAGCGGGACAGGGGCCACAGATACGCAGTATTTT
TRBV9	few	14	TRBJ1-1	.	CASSVEGGGTEAFF	TGTGCCAGCAGCGTAGAGGGAGGCGGCACTGAAGCTTTCTTT
TRBV29-1	.	11	TRBJ2-7	.	CSVTSSYEQYF	TGCAGCGTGACAAGCTCCTACGAGCAGTACTTC
TRBV12-3/TRBV12-4	.	14	TRBJ1-4	TRBD1	CASREQGAREKLFF	TGTGCCAGCAGGGAACAGGGGGCGCGTGAAAAACTGTTTTTT
TRBV28	few	13	TRBJ2-7	.	CASRTSPSYEQYF	TGTGCCAGCAGGACTAGTCCCTCCTACGAGCAGTACTTC
TRBV29-1	few	11	TRBJ2-5	.	CSVEVGETQYF	TGCAGCGTTGAAGTTGGCGAGACCCAGTACTTC
TRBV29-1	many	20	TRBJ2-1	.	CSVEDSEESPSGATYNEQFF	TGCAGCGTTGAAGATTCGGAGGAATCCCCTTCTGGCGCCACCTACAATGAGCAGTTCTTC
TRBV6-5	few	16	TRBJ2-7	.	CASSYSGLTSSYEQYF	TGTGCCAGCAGTTACTCCGGACTGACAAGCTCCTACGAGCAGTACTTC
TRBV27	few	14	TRBJ1-6	.	CASSRPGSYSPLHF	TGTGCCAGCAGCCGGCCGGGGAGTTATTCACCCCTCCACTTT
TRBV7-9	many	16	TRBJ2-2	TRBD1	CASSSRTGSDTGELFF	TGTGCCAGCAGCTCAAGGACAGGGAGTGACACCGGGGAGCTGTTTTTT
TRBV12-5	many	17	TRBJ2-4	TRBD2	CASGLGLAGGPENIQYF	TGTGCTAGTGGTTTGGGACTAGCGGGAGGGCCGGAAAACATTCAGTACTTC
TRBV7-8	few	15	TRBJ1-4	TRBD1	CASSPQTGTSEKLFF	TGTGCCAGCAGCCCCCAGACAGGGACGAGTGAAAAACTGTTTTTT
TRBV5-5	.	13	TRBJ1-1	.	CASSSSGPTEAFF	TGTGCCAGCAGTTCCTCAGGGCCCACTGAAGCTTTCTTT
TRBV20-1	many	16	TRBJ2-2	TRBD2	CSARDGAGGDTGELFF	TGCAGTGCTAGAGATGGGGCGGGAGGCGACACCGGGGAGCTGTTTTTT
TRBV3-1	few	12	TRBJ2-5	.	CASSPRRETQYF	TGTGCCAGCAGCCCCCGGAGGGAGACCCAGTACTTC
TRBV21-1	few	15	TRBJ1-5	.	CASSRRSGRHQPQHF	TGTGCCAGCAGCCGCAGGTCCGGGAGGCATCAGCCCCAGCATTTT
TRBV12-3/TRBV12-4	many	13	TRBJ1-1	TRBD1	CASSNRGNTEAFF	TGTGCCAGCAGTAACAGGGGGAACACTGAAGCTTTCTTT
TRBV12-3/TRBV12-4	.	14	TRBJ2-7	TRBD2	CASSTSGGTYEQYF	TGTGCCAGCAGTACCAGCGGGGGGACGTACGAGCAGTACTTC
TRBV5-1	many	12	TRBJ2-1	.	CASSPTSDEQFF	TGCGCCAGCAGCCCTACCTCAGATGAGCAGTTCTTC
TRBV6-5	many	14	TRBJ1-2	.	CASSYAAGYYGYTF	TGTGCCAGCAGTTACGCGGCCGGATATTATGGCTACACCTTC
TRBV19	many	15	TRBJ2-1	.	CASSPRQRSYNEQFF	TGTGCCAGTAGTCCCCGACAACGCTCCTACAATGAGCAGTTCTTC
TRBV28	few	13	TRBJ1-1	.	CATVKPLNTEAFF	TGTGCCACCGTTAAGCCCCTGAACACTGAAGCTTTCTTT
TRBV4-2	.	15	TRBJ2-3	TRBD2	CASSQAREDTDTQYF	TGTGCCAGCAGCCAAGCGCGGGAGGACACAGATACGCAGTATTTT
TRBV28	few	14	TRBJ1-1	TRBD1	CASSPPGGTSEAFF	TGTGCCAGCAGTCCCCCAGGGGGAACGTCTGAAGCTTTCTTT
TRBV7-2	many	15	TRBJ2-7	.	CASSIQTGPGYEQYF	TGTGCCAGCAGCATACAAACAGGCCCCGGGTACGAGCAGTACTTC
TRBV7-3	many	17	TRBJ2-2	.	CASSLRPTTANTGELFF	TGTGCCAGCAGCCTGCGACCGACAACCGCGAACACCGGGGAGCTGTTTTTT
TRBV7-2	many	11	TRBJ2-5	.	CASSLKETQYF	TGTGCCAGCAGCTTAAAAGAGACCCAGTACTTC